The text below deals with one T cell receptor beta chain. This entry comes from a study of blood T cell repertoires in COVID-19. Turning to the study itself: COVID-19 samples, acute and convalescent, were from the United States, Italy and Spain.

Participants' own reports of clinical history determined their cohort assignment. The CDR3 contains 14 residues. V shed 0 bases and J shed 0 bases, with 5 bases lying between them. Germline V gives CDR1 SGHRS, CDR2 YFSETQ. Profiled with immunoSEQ multiplex PCR; TCRdb holds only in-frame clones, not every one. The repertoire holds 220,000 or so clones, 80% to 90% seen once, with just over 0.85% in the top ten. The TCR was taken from a man aged 45-65 years who had been exposed to COVID-19. The chain links TRBV5-1 to TRBJ2-3; no reliable D call. The sequenced sample was PBMCs or T cells enriched from blood (not recorded which). The CDR3 DNA reads TGCGCCAGCAGCTTGGCCGGGAGCACAGATACGCAGTATTTT. It translates to CASSLAGSTDTQYF.